This TCR beta chain comes out of a study of T cell clonotyping in hematopoietic cell transplantation. The table lists this clone with a count of one. Its antigen is not known. Sequenced by immunoSEQ multiplex PCR; TCRdb stores in-frame clones only, minus some. The table has 9,000 to 10,000 clones, roughly four fifths seen once. CDR1 is SGHTA and CDR2 is FQGTGA in the germline V gene. The CDR3 extends over 15 amino acids. Between the trimmed V and J ends, which lost 5 bases and 2 bases, there was a span of 14 bases. Study-wide points: Few recipient clonotypes overlapped donors; over 97% were de novo at given depth.

J is TRBJ2-3 and V is TRBV7-3; D may match TRBD1 or TRBD2 (6 bases each). The clonotype was recovered from a male patient aged 55 to 70 who had an allogeneic stem cell transplant from an unrelated donor, so the T cells may come from the graft donor. Some clones in this sample may be carry-over from other donors' samples. The material sequenced was PBMCs, taken at the time of graft-versus-host disease after allogeneic stem cell transplant. CDR3 sequence reads: CASSRSGAITDTQYF. DNA of the CDR3: TGTGCCAGCAGCCGTTCGGGGGCAATCACAGATACGCAGTATTTT. Looking up the rest from reference TRBV7-3 and TRBJ2-3 gives the full variable domain: GAGVSQTPSNKVTEKGKYVELRCDPISGHTALYWYRQSLGQGPEFLIYFQGTGAADDSGLPNDRFFAVRPEGSVSTLKIQRTERGDSAVYLCASSRSGAITDTQYFGPGTRLTVL.